This T cell receptor (beta chain) was observed in a study of blood T cell repertoires in COVID-19 (TCRdb year 2020). About the investigation overall: Samples from collaborators originated in the United States, Italy and Spain and spanned both the acute and convalescent phases of COVID-19. The repertoires were made available in a free public database intended to serve as a resource for research on the immune response to SARS-CoV-2. Samples were obtained from the ongoing ImmuneRACE study (first 160 participants) and from some 1,300 subjects provided by 6 global collaborators. The material from the prospective study consisted of cDNA or gDNA derived from T cells, B-cell-depleted T cells, or PBMCs. A de-identified subject ID, COVID-19 status, age in years and sex were almost always included in the sample metadata. Deeply sampled blood TCRbeta repertoires from subjects exposed to, actively infected with, or recovered from COVID-19 were included in the dataset. Where available, HLA class I and class II types were taken from metadata supplied by the sample provider and were not determined by assay-based typing. Results the study describes overall, beyond this receptor: Clinical and demographic metadata were provided uncurated, with the amount varying by source and participant.

Points on this clone: Which antigen it targets is not known. No much larger clonotype is one base removed from it; base qualities were not supplied.

TCRbeta CDR3 regions were amplified from genomic DNA by means of the immunoSEQ Assay, a bias-controlled multiplex PCR. Per the authors' processing: The number of nucleated cells in each sample was estimated from the amplification of reference gene primers within the assay. To quantify the absolute abundance of each unique TCRbeta CDR3 rearrangement, sequence reads were collapsed and filtered. Productive Simpson clonality was computed per sample as the square root of Simpson's diversity index over productive rearrangements. Sourced from immuneACCESS, this table was stored by TCRdb with only in-frame sequences that have V and J called. A share of the clones is absent; for the studies checked, an unresolved V gene accounts for under half, and the remainder has no known explanation. That table is the source of V, J and clone size, and D and trimming were worked out from the DNA. This sample comprises 65,000 to 95,000 clones, about 80% of them detected only once. Of the sample, 12% falls within the top ten clones.

Collaborating institutions collected whole blood in K2EDTA tubes following their own protocols. For TCRbeta analysis, collaborators shipped samples as frozen whole blood, isolated PBMCs, or DNA extracted from either of those sample types. The junction carries 9 bases between V and J, which are trimmed by 0 bases and 4 bases respectively. CDR1 and CDR2 (SNHLY, FYNNEI) derive from the germline V gene. Inclusive of the bounding cysteine and phenylalanine, the CDR3 is 14 residues long. The DNA shown is the 42-base CDR3, in frame from base 1. The rearrangement joined TRBV2 to TRBJ1-2, with the D segment identity uncertain. Sequencing was done on a sample of peripheral blood. This clonotype was obtained from a woman in her thirties or forties with active or convalescent COVID-19. The DNA sequence is as follows: TGTGCCAGCAGTGAAGCTCCAGGATCCTATGGCTACACCTTC. Protein translation: CASSEAPGSYGYTF.